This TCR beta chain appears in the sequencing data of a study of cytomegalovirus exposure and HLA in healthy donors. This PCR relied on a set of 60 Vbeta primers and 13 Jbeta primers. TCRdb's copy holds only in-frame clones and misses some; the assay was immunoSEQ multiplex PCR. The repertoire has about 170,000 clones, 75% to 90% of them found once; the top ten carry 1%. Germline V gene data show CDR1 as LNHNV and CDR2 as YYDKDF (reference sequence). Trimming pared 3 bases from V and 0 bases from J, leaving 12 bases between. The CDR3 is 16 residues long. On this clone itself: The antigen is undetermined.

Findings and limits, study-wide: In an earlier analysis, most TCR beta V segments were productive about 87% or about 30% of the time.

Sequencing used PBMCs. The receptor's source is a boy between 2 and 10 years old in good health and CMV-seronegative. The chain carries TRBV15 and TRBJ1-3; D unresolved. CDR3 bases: TGTGCCACCAGCAGCGGTGAGAGCGTCTCTGGAAACACCATATATTTT. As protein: CATSSGESVSGNTIYF.